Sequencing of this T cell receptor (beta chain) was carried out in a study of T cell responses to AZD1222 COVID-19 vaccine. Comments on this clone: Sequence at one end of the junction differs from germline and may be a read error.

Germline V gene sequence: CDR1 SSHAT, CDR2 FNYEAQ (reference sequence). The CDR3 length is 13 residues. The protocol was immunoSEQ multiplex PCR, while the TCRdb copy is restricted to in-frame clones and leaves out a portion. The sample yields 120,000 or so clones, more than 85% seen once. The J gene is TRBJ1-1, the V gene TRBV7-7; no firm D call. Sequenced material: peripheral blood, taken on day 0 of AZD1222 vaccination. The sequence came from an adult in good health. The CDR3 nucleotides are TGTGCTAGCAGCTTACGGGAAACCACTGAAGCTTTCTTT. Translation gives CASSLRETTEAFF. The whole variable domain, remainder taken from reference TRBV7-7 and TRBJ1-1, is GAGVSQSPRYKVTKRGQDVTLRCDPISSHATLYWYQQALGQGPEFLTYFNYEAQPDKSGLPSDRFSAERPEGSISTLTIQRTEQRDSAMYRCASSLRETTEAFFGQGTRLTVV.